The 16 T cell receptor beta chains below come from one sample, sequenced in a study of blood T cell repertoires in COVID-19. Clones were read by immunoSEQ multiplex PCR, and TCRdb kept only the in-frame ones, dropping some. This table holds about 220,000 clones, approximately 84% found once. Sequenced material: PBMCs or T cells enriched from blood (not recorded which). These receptors came from a man aged 40-55 years who had recovered from COVID-19.

CDR3 sequence (DNA): TGCGCCAGCAGCTGGACAGGGGGAAAGGGAAACACCATATATTTT. This codes for CASSWTGGKGNTIYF. The gene calls are TRBV5-1 and TRBJ1-3; 10 nucleotides align to TRBD1. This CDR3 has 15 residues. Germline CDR1 SGHRS, CDR2 YFSETQ. Trimming took 3 bases from V and 4 from J; bases not matched to a gene: 4.

This chain uses TRBV7-2 with TRBJ1-1, with TRBD1 as a possible D gene (5 bases). Germline loops: CDR1 SGHTA, CDR2 FQGNSA. The V end was cut by 1 base, the J end by 3 bases, with 9 bases between. The CDR3 spans 14 residues. This CDR3 is CASSLGPGYTEAFF. The CDR3 bases are TGTGCCAGCAGCTTAGGGCCAGGGTACACTGAAGCTTTCTTT.

This clone was detected only a few times. The chain recombines TRBV5-1 with TRBJ1-1; D gene ambiguous. Germline V gene sequence: CDR1 SGHRS, CDR2 YFSETQ. Between the trimmed V and J ends, which lost 1 base and 8 bases, there was a span of 15 bases. The CDR3 totals 14 residues. The CDR3 is CASSLRSGSGEAFF. The CDR3 coding sequence is TGCGCCAGCAGCTTGCGGTCTGGGTCAGGAGAAGCTTTCTTT.

This chain links TRBV28 with TRBJ1-5; TRBD1 matches at 9 bases. This CDR3 contains 17 residues. V lost 4 bases, J lost 5 bases, and 12 bases stayed unmatched. Germline CDR1 MDHEN, CDR2 SYDVKM. CDR3 coding DNA: TGTGCCAGCAGTTCTCCGCAGACAGGGGGATGGTATCAGCCCCAGCATTTT. It translates to CASSSPQTGGWYQPQHF.

This chain uses TRBV3-1 (or the pseudogene TRBV3-2) with TRBJ2-1, with D unclear. CDR1 and CDR2 from the germline V gene are LGHDT and YNNKEL (reference sequence). The V end lost 2 bases, the J end lost 9 bases, and 11 bases lay between the germline ends. CDR3 length: 13 amino acids. The CDR3 region is CASSQLLSPEQFF. CDR3 in DNA: TGTGCCAGCAGCCAATTATTGAGTCCTGAGCAGTTCTTC.

This sequence joins TRBV5-8 and TRBJ1-5, with a tentative D call TRBD1 (5 bases). Trimming removed 0 bases at V and 9 bases at J, with 13 bases between. Germline assignment: CDR1 SGHTS and CDR2 YDEGEE. The length of the CDR3 is 14 residues. The CDR3, as DNA: TGTGCCAGCAGCTTGGCCGCGGGGGTACCGCCCCAGCATTTT. Translation gives CASSLAAGVPPQHF.

The V call is TRBV7-7, the J call TRBJ2-3; 9 positions match TRBD2. Per germline, CDR1 SSHAT and CDR2 FNYEAQ (reference sequence). Unmatched junction bases numbered 3, after V lost 3 bases and J lost 2 bases. The CDR3 totals 15 residues. The CDR3 DNA is TGTGCCAGCAGCTTGACTAGCGGAGTCACAGATACGCAGTATTTT. Translating it yields CASSLTSGVTDTQYF.

The rearrangement uses TRBV28 and TRBJ2-1; TRBD2 is a possible D gene (6 bases). The CDR3 sequence is 16 residues long. In germline, CDR1 is MDHEN, CDR2 SYDVKM. V was shortened by 5 bases and J by 4 bases, with 18 bases between the two germline ends. CDR3 protein: CASSKINGGRYNEQFF. The CDR3 DNA reads as TGTGCCAGCAGTAAGATCAACGGGGGTCGGTACAATGAGCAGTTCTTC.

This chain uses TRBV5-6 with TRBJ2-5, with D uncertain. Looked up from germline, CDR1 is SGHDT and CDR2 is YYEEEE. V lost 1 base, J lost 4 bases, and 8 bases lay in between. The CDR3 sequence is 13 residues long. The CDR3 sequence: CASSLKTSETQYF. The CDR3 DNA is TGTGCCAGCAGCTTGAAAACTTCAGAGACCCAGTACTTC. The full variable domain, its missing parts supplied by reference TRBV5-6 and TRBJ2-5, is DAGVTQSPTHLIKTRGQQVTLRCSPKSGHDTVSWYQQALGQGPQFIFQYYEEEERQRGNFPDRFSGHQFPNYSSELNVNALLLGDSALYLCASSLKTSETQYFGPGTRLLVL.

This clone has more than one count but fewer than ten. The chain recombines TRBV12-5 with TRBJ2-1, with 7 bases lining up with TRBD2. The CDR3 loop spans 15 amino acids. CDR1 and CDR2 from the germline V gene are LGHNT and FRNRAP. J gave up 4 bases and V 3 bases, and 6 bases lay outside the gene matches. The CDR3 region is CASGLGRAQYNEQFF. CDR3 nucleotides: TGTGCTAGTGGTTTAGGGAGGGCACAGTACAATGAGCAGTTCTTC.

This rearrangement joins TRBV7-2 to TRBJ1-2; D is possibly TRBD1 (5 bases). Between the trimmed V and J ends, which lost 1 base and 4 bases, there was a span of 10 bases. CDR3 length equals 14 residues. The germline V gene has CDR1 SGHTA and CDR2 FQGNSA. CDR3 protein: CASSLGQGFYGYTF. CDR3 nucleotides: TGTGCCAGCAGCTTAGGCCAGGGATTCTATGGCTACACCTTC.

The gene calls are TRBV19 and TRBJ1-5; the match to TRBD1 covers 10 bases. Germline values: CDR1 LNHDA, CDR2 SQIVND (reference sequence). V shed 11 bases, J shed 5 bases, and the junction held 12 bases outside the gene matches. The CDR3 extends over 15 amino acids. This CDR3 reads CASRQGAARHQPQHF. The DNA of the CDR3 is TGTGCCTCAAGACAGGGGGCGGCTCGACATCAGCCCCAGCATTTT. Full variable domain (rest looked up from reference TRBV19 and TRBJ1-5): DGGITQSPKYLFRKEGQNVTLSCEQNLNHDAMYWYRQDPGQGLRLIYYSQIVNDFQKGDIAEGYSVSREKKESFPLTVTSAQKNPTAFYLCASRQGAARHQPQHFGDGTRLSIL.

The chain employs TRBV27 and TRBJ1-6, with D possibly being TRBD1 (5 bases). Trimming took off 6 bases at V and 5 bases at J, with 17 bases between the two ends. The CDR3 extends over 16 amino acids. Germline CDR1 is MNHEY and CDR2 is SMNVEV (reference sequence). The DNA of the CDR3 is TGTGCCAGCAGCAAACAAGGGGTCCTGGATAATTCACCCCTCCACTTT. It codes for CASSKQGVLDNSPLHF.

J is TRBJ1-3 and V is TRBV30; 8 nucleotides match TRBD1. V lost 7 bases, J lost 0 bases, and 2 bases stayed unmatched. Germline values: CDR1 GTSNPN, CDR2 SVGIG (reference sequence). The CDR3 totals 13 residues. The CDR3 is CASTGASGNTIYF. As DNA, the CDR3 is TGTGCCTCGACAGGGGCCTCTGGAAACACCATATATTTT.

The chain links TRBV19 to TRBJ1-1, with 8 nucleotides matching TRBD1. The J segment lost 6 bases and the V segment lost 2 bases, leaving 8 bases of the junction unmatched. The length of the CDR3 is 15 residues. The germline gives CDR1 LNHDA, CDR2 SQIVND (reference sequence). CDR3 nucleotide sequence: TGTGCCAGTAGTATATGGGCAGGGGGCCCTGCTGAAGCTTTCTTT. This sequence encodes CASSIWAGGPAEAFF.

J is TRBJ1-1 and V is TRBV30; tentatively, D is TRBD1 (6 bases). CDR1 is GTSNPN and CDR2 is SVGIG in the germline V gene (reference sequence). Trimming took 2 bases from V and 4 from J, leaving 14 bases between them. CDR3 length equals 14 residues. CDR3 in DNA: TGTGCCTGGAGTAGGGGGGGATGGGGCACTGAAGCTTTCTTT. Translating gives CAWSRGGWGTEAFF.